What follows describes a single T cell receptor (beta chain). As yet, its antigen is unknown. The data were taken from a study of cytomegalovirus exposure and HLA in healthy donors. Study overall: Assignment to the Caucasian-associated ancestry cluster applied to roughly 80% of the approximately 380 genotyped donors.

V was pared by 6 bases and J by 7 bases, with 18 bases between. CDR1 and CDR2 from the germline V gene are MDHEN and SYDVKM. This CDR3 is 14 amino acids long. PCR primers comprised 60 Vbeta and 13 Jbeta primers. Repertoires were generated with immunoSEQ multiplex PCR, while TCRdb's copy carries only in-frame clones and drops some. The sample lists approximately 110,000 clones, just under 75% occurring once. Findings and limits, study-wide: Within the data, a cluster of highly shared sequence variants was likely a sequencing artifact. Later analysis showed most CMV-associated TCR beta chains appearing HLA-restricted.

The genes are TRBV28 and TRBJ2-5, with a weak D call TRBD2 (5 bases). This clonotype was obtained from a man aged 50 to 59 in good health and CMV-seropositive. Sequencing was done on a sample of PBMCs. The CDR3 region is CASRSDFVSGTQYF. The CDR3 DNA follows: TGTGCCAGCAGGTCGGACTTCGTAAGCGGGACCCAGTACTTC.